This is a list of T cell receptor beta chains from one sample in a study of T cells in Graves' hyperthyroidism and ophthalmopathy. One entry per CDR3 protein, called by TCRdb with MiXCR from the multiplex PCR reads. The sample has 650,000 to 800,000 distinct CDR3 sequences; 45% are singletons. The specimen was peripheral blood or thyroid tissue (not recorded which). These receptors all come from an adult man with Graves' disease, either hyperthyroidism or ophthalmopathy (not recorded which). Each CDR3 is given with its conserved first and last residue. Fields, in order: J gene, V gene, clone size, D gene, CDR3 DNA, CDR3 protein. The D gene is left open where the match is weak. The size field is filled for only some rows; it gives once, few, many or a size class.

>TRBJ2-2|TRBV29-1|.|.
TGCAGCGTTGAAGGCGGGGACAGCTACACCGGGGAGCTGTTTTTT
CSVEGGDSYTGELFF
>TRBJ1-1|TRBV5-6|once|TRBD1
TGTGCCAGCAGCTGGGGACAGGTTTACACTGAAGCTTTCTTT
CASSWGQVYTEAFF
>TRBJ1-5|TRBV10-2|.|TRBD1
TGCGCCAGCAGGGTGGGACAGATGAGCAATCAGCCCCAGCATTTT
CASRVGQMSNQPQHF
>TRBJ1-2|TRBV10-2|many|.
TGCGCCAGCAGTGGTGGGAGGAACTATGGCTACACCTTC
CASSGGRNYGYTF
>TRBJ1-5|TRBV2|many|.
TGTGCCAGCAGCCTCCGACAGCTCAATCAGCCCCAGCATTTT
CASSLRQLNQPQHF
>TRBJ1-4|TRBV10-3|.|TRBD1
TGTGCCATCAGGGGACAGGAAAAACTGTTTTTT
CAIRGQEKLFF
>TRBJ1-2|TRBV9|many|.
TGTGCCAGCAGCGTAGAAACAGGGAGCTATGGCTACACCTTC
CASSVETGSYGYTF
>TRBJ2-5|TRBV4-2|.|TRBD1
TGTGCCAGGGCACCGAGAAGGACAGGGGGCGTAATGGCCCAGTACTTC
CARAPRRTGGVMAQYF
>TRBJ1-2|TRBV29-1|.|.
TGCAGCGTCAGGGCCCGGGACGGCTATGGCTACACCTTC
CSVRARDGYGYTF
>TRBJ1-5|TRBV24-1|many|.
TGTGCCACCAGTGATGTTGCGGGGCAGCCCCAGCATTTT
CATSDVAGQPQHF
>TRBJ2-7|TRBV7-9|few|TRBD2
TGTGCCAGCAGCCGGACCGGGAGGTACGAGCAGTACTTC
CASSRTGRYEQYF
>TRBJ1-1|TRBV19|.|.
TGTGCCAGCGGCGACAGAAACACTGAAGCTTTCTTT
CASGDRNTEAFF
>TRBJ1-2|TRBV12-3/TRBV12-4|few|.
TGTGCCAGCACCCGCGGGGCACTACTTCCCTCTGGCTACACCTTC
CASTRGALLPSGYTF
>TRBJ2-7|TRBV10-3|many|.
TGTGCCATCAGTGAGCCCGGGGGTAGGGTCGAGCAGTACTTC
CAISEPGGRVEQYF
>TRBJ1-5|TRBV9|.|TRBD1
TGTGCCAGCAGTTTACAGGGGGTAGATTCACCCCAGCATTTT
CASSLQGVDSPQHF
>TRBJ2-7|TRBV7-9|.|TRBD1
TGTGCCAGCAGCTCGTGGACAGGGGCCAAGATGTCCTACGAGCAGTACTTC
CASSSWTGAKMSYEQYF
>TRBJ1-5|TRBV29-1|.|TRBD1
TGCAGCGTTAAAGGACAGGGGGCGGGGGCACAGCATTTT
CSVKGQGAGAQHF
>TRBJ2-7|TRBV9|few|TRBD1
TGTGCCAGCAGCACAGATTGGGACAGCTTCTACGAGCAGTACTTC
CASSTDWDSFYEQYF
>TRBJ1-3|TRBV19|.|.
TGTGCCACCACCCAGGGGAGGTCCGCTGGAAACACCATATATTTT
CATTQGRSAGNTIYF
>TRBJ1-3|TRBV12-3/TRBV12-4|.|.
TGTGCCAGCAGTCGCCGGGACAACTATGGAAACACCATATATTTT
CASSRRDNYGNTIYF
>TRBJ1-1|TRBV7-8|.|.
TGTGCCAGCAGCTTAGGCAGTAAGAACACTGAAGCTTTCTTT
CASSLGSKNTEAFF
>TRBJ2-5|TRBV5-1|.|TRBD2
TGCGCCAGCAGAGCCACTAGCGACCAAGAGACCCAGTACTTC
CASRATSDQETQYF
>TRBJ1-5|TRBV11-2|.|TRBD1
TGTGCCAGCAGCATTAGGACAGGCGCCTATCAGCCCCAGCATTTT
CASSIRTGAYQPQHF
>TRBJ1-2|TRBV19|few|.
TGTGCCAGTAGTATCGGACAGCTCTATGGCTACACCTTC
CASSIGQLYGYTF
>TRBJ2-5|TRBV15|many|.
TGTGCCACCAGCCCTCATTGGGAGACCCAGTACTTC
CATSPHWETQYF
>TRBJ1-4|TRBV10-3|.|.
TGTGCCATCAGTGAGTTAGGTGTGAGGGGCGGTCTGTTTTTT
CAISELGVRGGLFF
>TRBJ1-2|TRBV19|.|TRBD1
TGTGCCAGTAGTCTTGCCGGGACAGGGATGGGTGGCTACACCTTC
CASSLAGTGMGGYTF
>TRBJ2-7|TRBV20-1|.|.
TGCAGTGCTAAGGAAACTACCATTCCCGAGCAGTACTTC
CSAKETTIPEQYF
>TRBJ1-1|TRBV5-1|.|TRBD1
TGCGCCAGCAGCTTGGTAGGGGGCGGATTGAACACTGAAGCTTTCTTT
CASSLVGGGLNTEAFF